What follows are 21 T cell receptor beta chains derived from one specimen sequenced in a study of T-cell memory formation after mild COVID-19. TCRdb passed the 5' RACE reads through MiXCR, listing each CDR3 protein once. The table has approximately 260,000 distinct CDR3 sequences, 15% to 20% seen once. The sequencing sample was made of PBMCs or a T cell subset sorted from them (not recorded which). The receptors originated from a man younger than 35 who had mild COVID-19 (a few samples of this study predate the infection). Cell type and time point are not known.

There are many counts of this clonotype. The junction does not match germline at one end; this may be a read error. The genes are TRBV5-1 and TRBJ1-1; D is undetermined. The germline CDR1 and CDR2 sequences are SGHRS and YFSETQ. The CDR3 runs 13 residues. In nucleotides, the CDR3 is TGTGCCAGCAGCCTCTGGGGGAACACTGAAGCTTTCTTT. Its translation: CASSLWGNTEAFF. The complete variable domain, with remaining parts taken from reference TRBV5-1 and TRBJ1-1, reads KAGVTQTPRYLIKTRGQQVTLSCSPISGHRSVSWYQQTPGQGLQFLFEYFSETQRNKGNFPGRFSGRQFSNSRSEMNVSTLELGDSALYLCASSLWGNTEAFFGQGTRLTVV.

The chain joins TRBV20-1 to TRBJ2-6; D is tentatively TRBD1 or TRBD2 (5 bases each). Germline CDR1 is DFQATT and CDR2 is SNEGSKA (reference sequence). The CDR3 is made up of 14 amino acids. V lost 3 bases, J lost 3 bases, and 9 bases lay in between. CDR3 nucleotides: TGCAGTGCTAGGAGGGGTGATGGGGCCAACGTCCTGACTTTC. This sequence encodes CSARRGDGANVLTF.

This clonotype was observed many times. The genes are TRBV19 and TRBJ1-1; a weak D match, TRBD1 (5 bases). This CDR3 has 13 residues. The V and J ends lost 3 bases and 3 bases respectively, with 8 bases between them. In germline, CDR1 is LNHDA, CDR2 SQIVND (reference sequence). The CDR3 DNA follows: TGTGCCAGTAGTATTGGGGCAGACACTGAAGCTTTCTTT. This gives the protein CASSIGADTEAFF.

This clonotype was seen more than once but under ten times. V is TRBV6-5 and J is TRBJ1-4; TRBD1 is a possible D gene (5 bases). The V end lost 6 bases, the J end lost 7 bases, and 12 bases lay between the germline ends. This CDR3 region has 13 residues. CDR1 and CDR2 (germline): MNHEY, SVGAGI. CDR3 region: CASRGAGFEKLFF. CDR3 sequence (DNA): TGTGCCAGCAGAGGGGCCGGATTTGAAAAACTGTTTTTT.

The rearrangement joins TRBV5-1 to TRBJ1-1; TRBD1 aligns across 9 bases. Germline CDR1 is SGHRS and CDR2 is YFSETQ. V gave up 4 bases and J gave up 1 base; unmatched junction bases: 8. This CDR3 is 16 amino acids long. The CDR3 here is CASSPDRGFTNTEAFF. CDR3 DNA sequence: TGCGCCAGCAGCCCGGACAGGGGATTCACGAACACTGAAGCTTTCTTT.

This clonotype was seen a handful of times. V and J are TRBV12-5 and TRBJ2-2, with D perhaps given as TRBD1 or TRBD2 (5 bases each). Germline CDR1 reads LGHNT; CDR2 reads FRNRAP. V was clipped by 3 bases and J by 5 bases, with 22 bases between them. The CDR3 extends over 18 amino acids. The DNA of the CDR3 is TGTGCTAGTGGTTTTTTTCTTCGAGGGGAGAAGGAGACCGGGGAGCTGTTTTTT. Translated: CASGFFLRGEKETGELFF.

This clonotype was counted only a few times. One junction end disagrees with the germline gene, perhaps due to a read error. This chain joins TRBV29-1 and TRBJ2-2; D may be TRBD2 (5 bases). This CDR3 has 11 residues. Germline values: CDR1 SQVTM, CDR2 ANQGSEA. The CDR3 DNA is TGCAGCGCCTCGTACACCGGGGAGCTGTTTTTC. As protein: CSASYTGELFF.

V is TRBV9 and J is TRBJ1-6, with unresolved D. CDR3 length: 15 residues. Germline lookup yields CDR1 SGDLS and CDR2 YYNGEE. Trimming left V 3 bases short and J 9 bases short, with 16 bases between. The CDR3 region has the DNA TGTGCCAGCAGCGCCGGACTCATTCTAGCTTCACCCCTCCACTTT. This codes for CASSAGLILASPLHF.

In this sample, this clonotype turned up a few times. V usage is TRBV7-8 and J usage is TRBJ2-4; either TRBD1 or TRBD2 may fit D (6 bases each). Trimming pared 2 bases from V and 4 bases from J, leaving 15 bases between. Germline V gives CDR1 SGHVS, CDR2 FQNEAQ. This CDR3 has 16 residues. The CDR3 here is CASSLRRGGSKNIQYF. In DNA, the CDR3 is TGTGCCAGCAGCTTAAGACGAGGGGGGTCGAAAAACATTCAGTACTTC.

V is TRBV3-1 and J is TRBJ2-7; 8 bases agree with TRBD2. Germline CDR1 reads LGHDT; CDR2 reads YNNKEL (reference sequence). V was clipped by 0 bases and J by 2 bases; unmatched bases: 3. The CDR3 is made up of 15 amino acids. As DNA, the CDR3 is TGTGCCAGCAGCCAAGATCCGGGACTAGCCTACGAGCAGTACTTC. It is translated as CASSQDPGLAYEQYF.

This clonotype was counted a few times. The chain combines TRBV2 with TRBJ2-1; possibly TRBD2 for D (7 bases). The CDR3 is 17 residues long. Trimming stripped 11 bases from V and 5 bases from J, with 28 bases between. The germline gives CDR1 SNHLY, CDR2 FYNNEI. Written as DNA, the CDR3 is TGTGCCTCCCGAGGGGGGGCGCTTTCCCGGCAAGACAATGAGCAGTTCTTC. Amino acid sequence: CASRGGALSRQDNEQFF.

This clonotype was found a few times. The chain carries TRBV12-3 or TRBV12-4 and TRBJ2-7; TRBD1 aligns across 7 bases. The CDR3 has 14 residues. The junction had 7 bases not matched to a gene; V was cut back by 6 bases and J by 2 bases. CDR3 DNA: TGTGCCAGCAGACCTAAGACAGGGACCTACGAGCAGTACTTC. Translated, it gives CASRPKTGTYEQYF.

This clonotype was detected many times. The gene calls are TRBV6-2 or TRBV6-3 and TRBJ1-6, with 7 bases identical to TRBD1. Germline-derived CDR1 and CDR2 are MNHEY and SVGEGT. The CDR3 spans 14 residues. V shed 5 bases and J 10 bases; nucleotides not matched to a gene: 8. CDR3 protein: CASSPTGNESPLHF. CDR3 nucleotides: TGTGCCAGCAGTCCGACAGGGAATGAATCACCCCTCCACTTT.

This chain joins TRBV20-1 and TRBJ1-1; D is unresolved. The CDR3 spans 10 residues. CDR1 is DFQATT and CDR2 is SNEGSKA in the germline V gene (reference sequence). V was cut by 2 bases and J by 6 bases, with 4 bases left in between. As DNA, the CDR3 is TGCAGTGCTAGACCGGCTGAAGCTTTCTTT. Translation gives CSARPAEAFF.

This chain joins TRBV6-6 and TRBJ2-7; the D is unclear. V shed 8 bases and J shed 3 bases, with 5 bases lying between them. CDR1 is MNHNY, CDR2 SVGAGI, per germline (reference sequence). The CDR3 totals 10 residues. The CDR3 sequence: CASGLYEQYV. CDR3 DNA: TGTGCCAGCGGCCTCTACGAGCAGTACGTC.

This clonotype appeared many times. CDR3 sequence (DNA): TGTGCCATCAGCCCGGGGGGAGCGGGTGGGGATGAGCAGTTCTTC. It codes for CAISPGGAGGDEQFF. This rearrangement joins TRBV10-3 to TRBJ2-1; 7 bases align to TRBD2. The CDR3 has 15 residues. CDR1 and CDR2 (germline): ENHRY, SYGVKD. The trim removed 6 bases at V and 8 bases at J, leaving 13 bases unmatched.

The gene calls are TRBV6-6 and TRBJ2-5; D is perhaps TRBD1 (6 bases). Trimming removed 8 bases from V and 5 bases from J, with 15 bases in between. Germline V gene lookup returns CDR1 MNHNY and CDR2 SVGAGI (reference sequence). CDR3 length equals 13 residues. The CDR3: CASGNQGWETQYF. The CDR3 coding sequence is TGTGCCAGCGGTAATCAGGGGTGGGAGACCCAGTACTTC.

The chain recombines TRBV7-2 with TRBJ2-1; 9 bases agree with TRBD2. The CDR3 has 14 residues. V was clipped by 3 bases and J by 10 bases; unmatched bases: 7. Germline CDR1 is SGHTA and CDR2 is FQGNSA. As DNA, the CDR3 is TGTGCCAGCAGCTTCACCGGTAGCGGGGGCGAGCAGTTCTTC. Protein: CASSFTGSGGEQFF.

V is TRBV3-1 and J is TRBJ1-2, with D possibly being TRBD1 (5 bases). Germline loops: CDR1 LGHDT, CDR2 YNNKEL (reference sequence). The V end was cut by 0 bases, the J end by 4 bases, with 9 bases between. CDR3 length: 14 amino acids. The CDR3 reads CASSQEGGTYGYTF. CDR3 nucleotide sequence: TGTGCCAGCAGCCAAGAGGGAGGGACCTATGGCTACACCTTC.

This clonotype was counted between two and nine times. This chain joins TRBV20-1 and TRBJ2-4; no firm D call. V lost 0 bases and J 4 bases, leaving 13 bases between the germline ends. The length of the CDR3 is 15 residues. Germline CDR1 and CDR2: DFQATT and SNEGSKA (reference sequence). The CDR3 region is CSARDSRPLKNIQYF. In DNA form, the CDR3 reads TGCAGTGCTAGAGATTCGCGGCCCTTAAAAAACATTCAGTACTTC.

This clonotype was recorded a few times. The chain combines TRBV30 with TRBJ2-5, with D possibly matching TRBD2 (5 bases). CDR1 and CDR2 from the germline V gene are GTSNPN and SVGIG (reference sequence). The CDR3 runs to 13 residues. V was shortened by 4 bases and J by 2 bases, with 11 bases between the two germline ends. As DNA, the CDR3 is TGTGCCTGGAACGGCGAGGGTCAAGAGACCCAGTACTTC. Translated: CAWNGEGQETQYF.